This TCR beta chain is from a study of blood T cell repertoires in COVID-19. At the level of the study: T cells, B-cell-depleted T cells, or PBMCs provided the cDNA or gDNA that served as material.

Participants were aged about 18 to 100 years from approximately 23 US areas. Authors' methods: Estimates of nucleated cell counts were drawn from the amplification of reference gene primers. Sequenced by immunoSEQ multiplex PCR; TCRdb stores in-frame clones only, minus some. V, J and clone size are taken as reported in that table, and D and trimming were inferred from the DNA itself. The repertoire has approximately 270,000 clones, approximately 91% of them found once; the top ten carry more than 1%. Sequenced material: PBMCs or T cells enriched from blood (not recorded which). This TCR derives from a human donor in a cohort exposed to, infected with or recovered from COVID-19 (not recorded which). The donor label of this sample is uncertain.

The CDR3 protein is CASSLGGENSPLHF. The CDR3 DNA is TGCGCCAGCAGCTTGGGGGGAGAGAATTCACCCCTCCACTTT. The chain links TRBV5-1 to TRBJ1-6; D gene uncertain. Trimming took off 0 bases at V and 7 bases at J, with 8 bases between the two ends. From germline, CDR1 is SGHRS and CDR2 YFSETQ. The CDR3 has 14 amino acids.